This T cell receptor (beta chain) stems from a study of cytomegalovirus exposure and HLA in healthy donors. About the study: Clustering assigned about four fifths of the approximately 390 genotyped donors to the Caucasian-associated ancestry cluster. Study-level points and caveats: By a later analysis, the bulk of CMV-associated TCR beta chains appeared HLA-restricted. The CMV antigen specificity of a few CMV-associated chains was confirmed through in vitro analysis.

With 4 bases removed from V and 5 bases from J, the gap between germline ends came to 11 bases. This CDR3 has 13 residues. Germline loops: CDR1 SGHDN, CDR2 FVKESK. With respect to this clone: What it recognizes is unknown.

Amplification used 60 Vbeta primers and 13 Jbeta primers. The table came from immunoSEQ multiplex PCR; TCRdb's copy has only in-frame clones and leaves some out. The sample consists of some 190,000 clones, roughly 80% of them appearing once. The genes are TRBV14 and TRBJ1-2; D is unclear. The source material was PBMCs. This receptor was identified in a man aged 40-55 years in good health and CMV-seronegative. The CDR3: CASSPGTIYGYTF. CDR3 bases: TGTGCCAGCAGCCCTGGCACTATATATGGCTACACCTTC.